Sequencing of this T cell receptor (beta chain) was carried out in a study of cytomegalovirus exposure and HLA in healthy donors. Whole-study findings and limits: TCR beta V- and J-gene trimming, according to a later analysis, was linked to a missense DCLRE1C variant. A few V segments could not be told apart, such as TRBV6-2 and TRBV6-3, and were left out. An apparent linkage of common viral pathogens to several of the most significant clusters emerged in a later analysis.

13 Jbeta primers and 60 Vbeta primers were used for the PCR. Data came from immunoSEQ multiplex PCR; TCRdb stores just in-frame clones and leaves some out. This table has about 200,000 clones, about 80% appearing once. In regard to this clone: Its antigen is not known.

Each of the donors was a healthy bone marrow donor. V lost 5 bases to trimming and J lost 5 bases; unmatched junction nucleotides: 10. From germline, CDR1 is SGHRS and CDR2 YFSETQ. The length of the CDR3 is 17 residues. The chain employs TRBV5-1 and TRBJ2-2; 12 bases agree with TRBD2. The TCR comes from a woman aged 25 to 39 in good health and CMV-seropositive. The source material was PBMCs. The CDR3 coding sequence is TGCGCCAGCAGTCCTTGGATGGGGACTAGCGGGACCGGGGAGCTGTTTTTT. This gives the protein CASSPWMGTSGTGELFF.